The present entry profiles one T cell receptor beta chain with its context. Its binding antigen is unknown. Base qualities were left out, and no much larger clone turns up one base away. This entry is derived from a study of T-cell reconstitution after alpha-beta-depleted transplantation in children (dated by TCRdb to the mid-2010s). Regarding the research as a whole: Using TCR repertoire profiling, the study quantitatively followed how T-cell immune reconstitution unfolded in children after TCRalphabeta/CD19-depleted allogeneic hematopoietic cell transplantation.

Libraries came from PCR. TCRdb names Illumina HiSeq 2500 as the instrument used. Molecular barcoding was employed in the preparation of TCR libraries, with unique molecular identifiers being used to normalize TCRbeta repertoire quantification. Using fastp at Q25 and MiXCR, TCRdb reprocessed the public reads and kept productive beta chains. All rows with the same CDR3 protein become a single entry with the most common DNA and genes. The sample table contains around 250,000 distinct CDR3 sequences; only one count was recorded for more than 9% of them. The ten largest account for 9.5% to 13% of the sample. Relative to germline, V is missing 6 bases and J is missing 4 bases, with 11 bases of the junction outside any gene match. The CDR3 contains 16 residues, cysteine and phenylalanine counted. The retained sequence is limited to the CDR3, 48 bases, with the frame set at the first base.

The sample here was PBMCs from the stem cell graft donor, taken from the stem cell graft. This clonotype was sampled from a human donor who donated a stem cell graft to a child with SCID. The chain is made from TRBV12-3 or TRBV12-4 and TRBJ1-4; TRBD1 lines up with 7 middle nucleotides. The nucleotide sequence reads TGTGCCAGCAGCCGACCCCGGACAGGCAGTAATGAAAAACTGTTTTTT. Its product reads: CASSRPRTGSNEKLFF.